Presented here are 26 T cell receptor beta chains from one specimen sequenced in a study of shared T cell receptors in the human thymus. The protocol was immunoSEQ multiplex PCR, while the TCRdb copy is restricted to in-frame clones and leaves out a portion. This table has approximately 400,000 clones, approximately 95% appearing once. The sequencing input was thymocytes. All receptors derive from a human donor.

The rearrangement joins TRBV5-5 to TRBJ1-3; 9 bases map to TRBD1. CDR1 is SGHKS and CDR2 is YYEKEE in the germline V gene (reference sequence). The ends lost 4 bases at V and 0 bases at J; junction bases unmatched: 8. The CDR3 covers 17 residues. CDR3 bases: TGTGCCAGCAGCCCAAAAGGGACAGGGAACTCTGGAAACACCATATATTTT. Amino acid sequence: CASSPKGTGNSGNTIYF.

The rearrangement links TRBV7-2 to TRBJ2-3; 7 bases are a match to TRBD2. Germline assignment: CDR1 SGHTA and CDR2 FQGNSA. This CDR3 is 16 amino acids long. The V and J ends lost 6 bases and 0 bases, in that order; junction bases with no gene match: 9. The DNA of the CDR3 is TGTGCCAGCAGATCCTCGGGGGGTAACAGCACAGATACGCAGTATTTT. Protein sequence: CASRSSGGNSTDTQYF.

J is TRBJ1-3 and V is TRBV4-1; D ambiguous. Germline lookup yields CDR1 MGHRA and CDR2 YSYEKL. V lost 1 base and J lost 4, with 8 bases in between. The CDR3 loop spans 14 amino acids. The CDR3 nucleotides read TGCGCCAGCAGCCAAGTCGGGTACGGAAACACCATATATTTT. Amino acid sequence: CASSQVGYGNTIYF.

The gene calls are TRBV5-5 and TRBJ2-7; 9 nucleotides align to TRBD1. Germline V lookup: CDR1 SGHKS, CDR2 YYEKEE (reference sequence). The CDR3 covers 15 residues. Trimming cost V 7 bases and J 0 bases; bases outside gene matches: 8. The CDR3 protein is CASAMWGQGSYEQYF. CDR3 DNA: TGTGCCAGCGCGATGTGGGGACAGGGCTCCTACGAGCAGTACTTC.

J is TRBJ2-3 and V is TRBV2; 8 nucleotides agree with TRBD2. This CDR3 comprises 16 residues. Germline CDR1 is SNHLY and CDR2 is FYNNEI. The V gene end was trimmed by 5 bases and the J gene end by 2 bases; junction bases not matched to a gene: 9. CDR3 residues: CASSIPGLEYTDTQYF. The CDR3 DNA reads as TGTGCCAGCAGTATCCCGGGACTAGAATACACAGATACGCAGTATTTT.

J is TRBJ2-3 and V is TRBV4-3; D perhaps matches TRBD2 (5 bases). Looked up from germline, CDR1 is LGHNA and CDR2 is YSLEER. This CDR3 is 17 amino acids long. Deletions cut 0 bases from V and 0 bases from J, with 13 bases between. The CDR3 protein is CASSQEDMAGSTDTQYF. As DNA, the CDR3 is TGCGCCAGCAGCCAAGAAGATATGGCGGGTAGCACAGATACGCAGTATTTT.

This clone has just one count. V usage is TRBV6-4 and J usage is TRBJ2-7; D is undetermined. The CDR3 contains 14 residues. Germline CDR1 is MRHNA and CDR2 is SNTAGT. V lost 4 bases, J lost 2 bases, and 12 bases lay in between. CDR3 sequence (DNA): TGTGCCAGCAGTGTGTACGGCCCAACCTACGAGCAGTACTTC. It codes for CASSVYGPTYEQYF.

The V gene is TRBV5-6, the J gene TRBJ1-2; TRBD1 matches at 7 bases. V lost 5 bases and J lost 7; bases outside the gene matches: 14. CDR1 and CDR2 (germline): SGHDT, YYEEEE. This CDR3 region has 15 residues. The CDR3: CASSSRQGPMSGYTF. CDR3 DNA sequence: TGTGCCAGCAGTTCCCGACAGGGACCTATGAGTGGCTACACCTTC.

The chain is built from TRBV10-1 and TRBJ2-2; TRBD2 aligns across 7 bases. Losses at the gene ends were 6 bases for V and 2 bases for J; bases not matched to a gene: 15. The CDR3 covers 18 residues. Germline loops: CDR1 WNHNN, CDR2 SYGVQD (reference sequence). Written as DNA, the CDR3 is TGCGCCAGCAGCCCCCCCTTTGGGGTAGCGGGCAACACCGGGGAGCTGTTTTTT. This gives the protein CASSPPFGVAGNTGELFF.

The rearrangement joins TRBV11-2 to TRBJ2-3; TRBD1 aligns across 9 bases. Per the germline V gene, CDR1 is SGHAT and CDR2 is FQNNGV. The CDR3 has 15 residues. The V gene end was trimmed by 4 bases and the J gene end by 4 bases; junction bases not matched to a gene: 6. The CDR3 spells CASSSGTGSPDTQYF. CDR3 bases: TGTGCCAGCAGCTCCGGGACAGGGTCCCCAGATACGCAGTATTTT.

The gene calls are TRBV28 and TRBJ2-5; possibly TRBD1 or TRBD2 for D (5 bases each). CDR3 length: 11 residues. Germline values: CDR1 MDHEN, CDR2 SYDVKM. V was clipped by 7 bases and J by 12 bases, with 15 bases between them. This CDR3 reads CASTTGTRKYF. CDR3 nucleotide sequence: TGTGCCAGCACGACCGGGACGAGAAAGTACTTC.

This sequence joins TRBV10-3 and TRBJ1-2; TRBD1 matches at 7 bases. Germline V gene sequence: CDR1 ENHRY, CDR2 SYGVKD. The CDR3 sequence is 15 residues long. J gave up 4 bases and V 5 bases, and 10 bases lay outside the gene matches. In DNA, the CDR3 is TGTGCCATCAGTACCCACGACAGGGAAAGCTATGGCTACACCTTC. Its protein is CAISTHDRESYGYTF.

The V call is TRBV27, the J call TRBJ1-4; D remains unclear. This CDR3 comprises 15 residues. Germline V gene lookup returns CDR1 MNHEY and CDR2 SMNVEV (reference sequence). Trimming shortened V by 4 bases and J by 0 bases, and 9 bases separated the two germline ends. CDR3 loop: CASSSYTATNEKLFF. In DNA form, the CDR3 reads TGTGCCAGCAGTTCGTACACAGCAACTAATGAAAAACTGTTTTTT.

The rearrangement uses TRBV7-2 and TRBJ2-1; D is unresolved. The CDR3 runs to 18 residues. CDR1 and CDR2 (germline): SGHTA, FQGNSA. V shed 1 base and J shed 4 bases, with 20 bases lying between them. The CDR3 sequence: CASSLGSGGRSAYNEQFF. Here the CDR3 DNA reads TGTGCCAGCAGCTTAGGCTCTGGCGGCCGTTCTGCTTACAATGAGCAGTTCTTC.

About this clone: Compared with germline, one end of the junction differs, possibly owing to a read error. The rearrangement links TRBV6-4 to TRBJ2-3; D not resolved. Per germline, CDR1 MRHNA and CDR2 SNTAGT. The CDR3 is made up of 10 amino acids. The DNA for the CDR3 is TGTGCCACCCCCGGCCGTCCCCCCAATTTT. Residues: CATPGRPPNF.

The V and J genes are TRBV28 and TRBJ1-5, with unresolved D. Germline V gene sequence: CDR1 MDHEN, CDR2 SYDVKM. The CDR3 spans 23 residues. V shed 0 bases and J shed 1 base, with 31 bases lying between them. The CDR3, as DNA: TGTGCCAGCAGTTTATGCGCACCCCTTGGCCTACTCCCCTTGGCTTTGAGCAATCAGCCCCAGCATTTT. It yields the protein CASSLCAPLGLLPLALSNQPQHF.

The chain couples TRBV19 to TRBJ1-3, with D perhaps matching TRBD1 (5 bases). Germline-derived CDR1 and CDR2 are LNHDA and SQIVND (reference sequence). Deletions cut 6 bases from V and 3 bases from J, with 12 bases between. The CDR3 consists of 14 residues. The CDR3 bases are TGTGCCAGTAGCCCACGGAGGGGTGGAAACACCATATATTTT. Residues: CASSPRRGGNTIYF.

The chain uses TRBV28 and TRBJ2-7; 11 nucleotides agree with TRBD1. The V gene end was trimmed by 5 bases and the J gene end by 7 bases; junction bases not matched to a gene: 7. The CDR3 totals 14 residues. Germline CDR1 reads MDHEN; CDR2 reads SYDVKM. The CDR3 here is CASSPGQGAREQYF. As DNA, the CDR3 is TGTGCCAGCAGTCCTGGACAGGGGGCGAGGGAGCAGTACTTC.

The rearrangement links TRBV5-8 to TRBJ1-5; possibly TRBD1 for D (6 bases). The germline V gene encodes CDR1 SGHTS and CDR2 YDEGEE. V dropped 0 bases and J dropped 4 bases, with 23 bases sitting between them. CDR3 size: 19 residues. The CDR3 protein is CASSLGQGVSGVDNQPQHF. The CDR3 region has the DNA TGTGCCAGCAGCTTGGGCCAGGGAGTGTCAGGGGTGGATAATCAGCCCCAGCATTTT.

This rearrangement joins TRBV7-9 to TRBJ2-5; possible D gene TRBD2, 5 bases. The germline V gene has CDR1 SEHNR and CDR2 FQNEAQ (reference sequence). The CDR3 has 14 residues. V was clipped by 3 bases and J by 5 bases, with 13 bases between them. In nucleotides, the CDR3 is TGTGCCAGCAGCTTTCATCGGGGATGGGAGACCCAGTACTTC. The encoded protein is CASSFHRGWETQYF.

The chain carries TRBV5-4 and TRBJ2-7, with D perhaps assigned TRBD1 or TRBD2 (6 bases each). In germline, CDR1 is SGHNT, CDR2 YYREEE (reference sequence). Trimming cost V 10 bases and J 1 base, with 15 bases left between them. The CDR3 extends over 13 amino acids. The CDR3 is CAWRDTGSYEQYF. In DNA, the CDR3 is TGTGCCTGGCGGGACACCGGATCCTACGAGCAGTACTTC.

The V gene is TRBV5-5, the J gene TRBJ2-1, with D possibly being TRBD1 or TRBD2 (5 bases each). The germline V gene encodes CDR1 SGHKS and CDR2 YYEKEE (reference sequence). CDR3 length: 12 residues. The V end lost 0 bases, the J end lost 10 bases, and 8 bases lay between the germline ends. CDR3 nucleotide sequence: TGTGCCAGCAGCTTGGAGAGGGGCGAGCAGTTCTTC. This translates into CASSLERGEQFF.

The CDR3 loop is CASSLDGRAKKDGYTF. CDR3 sequence (DNA): TGTGCCAGCAGCTTAGATGGCAGGGCAAAAAAGGATGGCTACACCTTC. The chain couples TRBV7-9 to TRBJ1-2, with D possibly TRBD1 on 5 matching bases. The germline CDR1 and CDR2 sequences are SEHNR and FQNEAQ (reference sequence). Trimming removed 1 base at V and 6 bases at J, with 18 bases between. The length of the CDR3 is 16 residues.

This clone has a single count. The chain is built from TRBV6-1 and TRBJ1-4, with D possibly TRBD1 on 5 matching bases. V lost 6 bases to trimming and J lost 5 bases, with 16 bases between them. Germline values: CDR1 MNHNS, CDR2 SASEGT. This CDR3 spans 15 amino acids. This CDR3 reads CASSAGVGVNEKLFF. CDR3 DNA sequence: TGTGCCAGCAGCGCGGGGGTGGGGGTAAATGAAAAACTGTTTTTT.

The rearrangement uses TRBV6-4 and TRBJ1-1; TRBD1 might be the D (5 bases). The germline V gene encodes CDR1 MRHNA and CDR2 SNTAGT. The CDR3 spans 13 residues. Trimming removed 3 bases from V and 4 bases from J, with 9 bases in between. The CDR3, as DNA: TGTGCCAGCAGTGAAGGGGTACGCACTGAAGCTTTCTTT. Amino acid sequence: CASSEGVRTEAFF.

The V call is TRBV11-2, the J call TRBJ2-7; D is unclear. The CDR3 sequence is 14 residues long. Germline V CDR1 and CDR2: SGHAT, FQNNGV. The V end lost 0 bases, the J end lost 2 bases, and 8 bases lay between the germline ends. CDR3 in amino acids: CASSLDLRPYEQYF. CDR3 DNA sequence: TGTGCCAGCAGCTTAGATCTCAGGCCCTACGAGCAGTACTTC.